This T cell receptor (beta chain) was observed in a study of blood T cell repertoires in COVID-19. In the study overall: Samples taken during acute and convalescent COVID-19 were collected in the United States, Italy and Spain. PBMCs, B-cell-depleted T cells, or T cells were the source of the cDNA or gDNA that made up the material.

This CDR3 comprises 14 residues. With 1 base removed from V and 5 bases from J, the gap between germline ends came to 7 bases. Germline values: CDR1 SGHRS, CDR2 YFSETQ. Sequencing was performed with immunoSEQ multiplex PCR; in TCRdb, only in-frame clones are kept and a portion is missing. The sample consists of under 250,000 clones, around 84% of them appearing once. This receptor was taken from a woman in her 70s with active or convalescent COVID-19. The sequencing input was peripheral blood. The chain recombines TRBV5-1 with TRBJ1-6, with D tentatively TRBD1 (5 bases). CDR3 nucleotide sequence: TGCGCCAGCAGCTTGAGCAGGGATAATTCACCCCTCCACTTT. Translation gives CASSLSRDNSPLHF. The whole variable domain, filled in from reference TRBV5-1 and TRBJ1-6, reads KAGVTQTPRYLIKTRGQQVTLSCSPISGHRSVSWYQQTPGQGLQFLFEYFSETQRNKGNFPGRFSGRQFSNSRSEMNVSTLELGDSALYLCASSLSRDNSPLHFGNGTRLTVT.